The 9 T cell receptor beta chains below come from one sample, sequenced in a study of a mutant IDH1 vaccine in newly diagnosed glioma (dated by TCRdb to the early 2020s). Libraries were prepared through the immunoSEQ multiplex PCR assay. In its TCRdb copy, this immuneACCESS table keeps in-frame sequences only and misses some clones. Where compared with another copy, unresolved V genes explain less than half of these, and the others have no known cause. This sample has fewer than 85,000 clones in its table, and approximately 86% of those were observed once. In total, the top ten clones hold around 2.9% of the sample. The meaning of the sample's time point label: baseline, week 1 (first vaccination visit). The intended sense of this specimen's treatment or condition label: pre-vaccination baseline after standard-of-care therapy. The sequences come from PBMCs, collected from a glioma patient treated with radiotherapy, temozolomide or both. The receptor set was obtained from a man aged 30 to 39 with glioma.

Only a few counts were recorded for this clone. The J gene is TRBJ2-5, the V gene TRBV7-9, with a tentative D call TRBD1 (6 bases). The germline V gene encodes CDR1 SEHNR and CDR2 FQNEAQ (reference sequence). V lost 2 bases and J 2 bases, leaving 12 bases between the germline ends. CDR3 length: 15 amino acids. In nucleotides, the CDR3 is TGTGCCAGCAGCTTACCACAGGGCTATCAAGAGACCCAGTACTTC. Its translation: CASSLPQGYQETQYF. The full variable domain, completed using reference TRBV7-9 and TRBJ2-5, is DTGVSQNPRHKITKRGQNVTFRCDPISEHNRLYWYRQTLGQGPEFLTYFQNEAQLEKSRLLSDRFSAERPKGSFSTLEIQRTEQGDSAMYLCASSLPQGYQETQYFGPGTRLLVL.

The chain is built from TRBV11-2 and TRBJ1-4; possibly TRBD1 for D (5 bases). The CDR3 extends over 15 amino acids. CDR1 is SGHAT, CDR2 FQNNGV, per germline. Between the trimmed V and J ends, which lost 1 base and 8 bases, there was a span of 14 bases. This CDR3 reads CASSLGGSNLEKLFF. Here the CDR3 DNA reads TGTGCCAGCAGCTTAGGGGGCTCGAATTTAGAAAAACTGTTTTTT.

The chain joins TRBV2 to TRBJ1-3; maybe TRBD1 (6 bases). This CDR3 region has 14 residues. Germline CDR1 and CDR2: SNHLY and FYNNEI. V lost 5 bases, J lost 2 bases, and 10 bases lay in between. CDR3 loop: CASSSQGTGNTIYF. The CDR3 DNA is TGTGCCAGCAGTTCACAGGGAACTGGAAACACCATATATTTT.

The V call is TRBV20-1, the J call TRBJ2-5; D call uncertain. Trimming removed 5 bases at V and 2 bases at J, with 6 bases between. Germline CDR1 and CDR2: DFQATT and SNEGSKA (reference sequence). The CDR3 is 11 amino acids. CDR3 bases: TGCAGTGCTTTAATTCAAGAGACCCAGTACTTC. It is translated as CSALIQETQYF.

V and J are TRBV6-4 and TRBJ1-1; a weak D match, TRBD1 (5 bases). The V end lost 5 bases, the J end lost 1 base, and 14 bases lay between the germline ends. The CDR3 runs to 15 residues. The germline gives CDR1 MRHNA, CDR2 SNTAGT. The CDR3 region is CASSRTGTANTEAFF. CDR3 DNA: TGTGCCAGCAGTCGGACCGGGACGGCGAACACTGAAGCTTTCTTT.

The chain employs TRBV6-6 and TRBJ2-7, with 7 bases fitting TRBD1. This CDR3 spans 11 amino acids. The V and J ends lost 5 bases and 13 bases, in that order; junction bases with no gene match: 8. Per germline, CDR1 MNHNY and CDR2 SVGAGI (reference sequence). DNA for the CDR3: TGTGCCAGCAGTGGGGAAAGGGGGCCTTACTTC. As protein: CASSGERGPYF.

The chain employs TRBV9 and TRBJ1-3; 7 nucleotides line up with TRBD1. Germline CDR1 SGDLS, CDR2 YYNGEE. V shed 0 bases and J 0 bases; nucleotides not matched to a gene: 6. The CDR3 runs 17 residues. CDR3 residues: CASSVAAGGISGNTIYF. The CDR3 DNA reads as TGTGCCAGCAGCGTAGCTGCAGGGGGAATCTCTGGAAACACCATATATTTT.

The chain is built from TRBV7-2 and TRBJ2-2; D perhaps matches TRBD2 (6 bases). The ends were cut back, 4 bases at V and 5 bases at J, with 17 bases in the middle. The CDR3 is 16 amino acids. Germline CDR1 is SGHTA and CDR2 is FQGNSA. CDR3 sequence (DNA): TGTGCCAGCAGCTCCTCCTTATCTAGCGAGACCGGGGAGCTGTTTTTT. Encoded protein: CASSSSLSSETGELFF.

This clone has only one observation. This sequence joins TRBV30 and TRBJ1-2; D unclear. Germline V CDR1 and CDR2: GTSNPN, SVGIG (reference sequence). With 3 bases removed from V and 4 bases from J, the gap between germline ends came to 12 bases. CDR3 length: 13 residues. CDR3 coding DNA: TGTGCCTGGAGCGGGTCCGGAGGCTATGGCTACACCTTC. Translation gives CAWSGSGGYGYTF.